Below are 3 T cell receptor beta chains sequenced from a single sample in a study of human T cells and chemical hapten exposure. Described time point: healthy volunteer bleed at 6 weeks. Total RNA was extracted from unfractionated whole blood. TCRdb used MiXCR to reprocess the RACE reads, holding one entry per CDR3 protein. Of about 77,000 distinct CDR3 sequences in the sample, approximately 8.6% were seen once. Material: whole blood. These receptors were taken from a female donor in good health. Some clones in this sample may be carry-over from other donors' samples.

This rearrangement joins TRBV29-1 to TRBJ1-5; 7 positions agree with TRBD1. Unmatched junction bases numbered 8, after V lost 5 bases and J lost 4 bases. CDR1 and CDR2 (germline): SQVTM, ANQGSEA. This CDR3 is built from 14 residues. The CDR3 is CSVTLDRANQPQHF. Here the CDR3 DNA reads TGCAGCGTTACCCTTGACAGGGCAAATCAGCCCCAGCATTTT.

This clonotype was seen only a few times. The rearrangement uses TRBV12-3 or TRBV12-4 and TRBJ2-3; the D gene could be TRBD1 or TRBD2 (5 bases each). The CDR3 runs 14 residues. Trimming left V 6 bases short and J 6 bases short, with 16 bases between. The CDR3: CASSPQRGMDTQYF. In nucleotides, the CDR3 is TGTGCCAGCAGCCCACAGAGGGGAATGGATACGCAGTATTTT.

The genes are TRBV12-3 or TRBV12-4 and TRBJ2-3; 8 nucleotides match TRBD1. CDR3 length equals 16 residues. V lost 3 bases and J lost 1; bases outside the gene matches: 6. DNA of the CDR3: TGTGCCAGCAGTTTTCCAGGGGGCGCCGGCACAGATACGCAGTATTTT. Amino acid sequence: CASSFPGGAGTDTQYF.